The 10 T cell receptor beta chains listed next were all sequenced from one sample in a study of vaccination and CD4 T cells after COVID-19. These receptors lack a known antigen. Treatment described: approximately nine-day PBMC culture with coronavirus spike peptide pools or control peptides (ViraFEST assay). At the Johns Hopkins FTIC core, DNA taken from cultured CD4+ T cells was sequenced by way of the Oncomine TCR Beta short-read assay. TCRdb itself ran the PCR reads through MiXCR, one entry per CDR3 protein. The table records some 16,000 distinct CDR3 sequences, about 40% of them present only once. Sequences were derived from CD4+ T cells from blood, cultured in vitro, sampled after SARS-CoV-2 vaccination. Source of these receptors: a human donor who had recovered from COVID-19.

The chain links TRBV15 to TRBJ1-4, with 7 bases fitting TRBD1. The CDR3 contains 16 residues. V trimming: 5 bases; J trimming: 4 bases; junction bases outside the gene matches: 10. Germline CDR1 is LNHNV and CDR2 is YYDKDF (reference sequence). The chain's CDR3 is CATSGQTGRHNEKLFF. The DNA of the CDR3 is TGTGCCACCAGCGGCCAGACAGGGCGACATAATGAAAAACTGTTTTTT.

This clonotype was seen a few times. This chain uses TRBV7-8 with TRBJ1-3; D unclear. The V end lost 5 bases, the J end lost 5 bases, and 7 bases lay between the germline ends. The CDR3 runs to 12 residues. CDR1 is SGHVS, CDR2 FQNEAQ, per germline. The chain's CDR3 is CASSTSRNTIYF. The CDR3 DNA sequence: TGTGCCAGCAGCACGTCCAGAAACACCATATATTTT.

The rearrangement links TRBV2 to TRBJ2-1; 11 nucleotides line up with TRBD2. CDR1 and CDR2 from the germline V gene are SNHLY and FYNNEI. This CDR3 has 18 residues. J lost 7 bases, V lost 5 bases, and 16 bases had no gene match. The CDR3 coding sequence is TGTGCCAGCAGTCCAAGGGCCCAACTAGCGGGAGTCGGGAATGAGCAGTTCTTC. This sequence encodes CASSPRAQLAGVGNEQFF.

CDR3 sequence (DNA): TGTGCCAGCAGCTTAGATCAAAGTCAGCCCCAGCATTTT. The encoded protein is CASSLDQSQPQHF. This chain uses TRBV11-2 with TRBJ1-5; D not certain. CDR1 is SGHAT and CDR2 is FQNNGV in the germline V gene. The CDR3 spans 13 residues. Trimming stripped 0 bases from V and 6 bases from J, with 6 bases between.

This rearrangement joins TRBV5-1 to TRBJ2-7; TRBD2 is a possible D gene (6 bases). The CDR3 spans 13 residues. V lost 5 bases, J lost 7 bases, and 16 bases lay in between. The germline V gene encodes CDR1 SGHRS and CDR2 YFSETQ. In DNA form, the CDR3 reads TGCGCCAGCAGGGAGGGCGCTCCACTTGAGCAGTACTTC. Translating gives CASREGAPLEQYF.

This clonotype is classed as medium-sized. The V call is TRBV6-1, the J call TRBJ2-7, with D uncertain. The CDR3 is 13 amino acids. The V end lost 4 bases, the J end lost 0 bases, and 7 bases lay between the germline ends. Germline V CDR1 and CDR2: MNHNS, SASEGT. DNA of the CDR3: TGTGCCAGCAGTGTTGGGATCTCCTACGAGCAGTACTTC. Translated: CASSVGISYEQYF.

This clonotype occurred a few times. This rearrangement joins TRBV6-1 to TRBJ2-2; 13 bases are a match to TRBD2. In germline, CDR1 is MNHNS, CDR2 SASEGT. The V segment lost 8 bases and the J segment 3 bases; nucleotides outside the gene matches: 9. The CDR3 consists of 17 residues. The CDR3 DNA reads TGTGCCAGCGGGGGACTAGCGGGATCCCACGACACCGGGGAGCTGTTTTTT. This gives the protein CASGGLAGSHDTGELFF.

V gene TRBV5-5 combines with J gene TRBJ2-5; 10 bases are a match to TRBD2. With 4 bases clipped from V and 0 bases from J, the junction kept 9 bases outside the gene matches. Germline-derived CDR1 and CDR2 are SGHKS and YYEKEE (reference sequence). This CDR3 spans 17 amino acids. CDR3: CASSRGDSGRYQETQYF. Written as DNA, the CDR3 is TGTGCCAGCAGCCGGGGGGATAGCGGGAGGTACCAAGAGACCCAGTACTTC.

The V call is TRBV14, the J call TRBJ1-1; a weak D match, TRBD1 (5 bases). V lost 5 bases to trimming and J lost 3 bases, with 22 bases between them. The CDR3 spans 17 residues. From germline, CDR1 is SGHDN and CDR2 FVKESK. The CDR3 nucleotides are TGTGCCAGCAGCGCAAGTGGTAGGGGCGGTAGGTACACTGAAGCTTTCTTT. It encodes CASSASGRGGRYTEAFF.

This chain joins TRBV20-1 and TRBJ2-7; TRBD1 matches at 9 bases. This CDR3 contains 14 residues. Germline CDR1 and CDR2: DFQATT and SNEGSKA (reference sequence). The junction had 13 bases not matched to a gene; V was cut back by 7 bases and J by 6 bases. CDR3 region: CSVSWDRVLGEQYF. The CDR3 bases are TGCAGTGTCTCGTGGGACAGGGTCTTAGGCGAGCAGTACTTC.